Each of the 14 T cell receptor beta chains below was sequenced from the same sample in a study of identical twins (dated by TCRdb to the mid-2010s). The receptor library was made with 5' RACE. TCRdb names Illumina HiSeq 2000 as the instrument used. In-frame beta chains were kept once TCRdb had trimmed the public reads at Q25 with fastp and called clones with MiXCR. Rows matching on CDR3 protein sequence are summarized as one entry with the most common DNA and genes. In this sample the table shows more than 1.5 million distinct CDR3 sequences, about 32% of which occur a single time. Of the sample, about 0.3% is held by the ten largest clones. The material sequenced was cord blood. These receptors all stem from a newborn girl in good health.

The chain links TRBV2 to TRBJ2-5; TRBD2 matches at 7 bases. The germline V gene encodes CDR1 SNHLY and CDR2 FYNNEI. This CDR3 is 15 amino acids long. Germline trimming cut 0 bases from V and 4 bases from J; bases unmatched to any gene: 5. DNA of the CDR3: TGTGCCAGCAGTGAAGCGGGTGCGGGAGCAGAGACCCAGTACTTC. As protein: CASSEAGAGAETQYF.

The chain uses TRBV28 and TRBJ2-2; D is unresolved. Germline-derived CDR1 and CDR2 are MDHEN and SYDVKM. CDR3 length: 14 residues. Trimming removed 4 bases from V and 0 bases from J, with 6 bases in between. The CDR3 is CASSSTTNTGELFF. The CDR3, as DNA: TGTGCCAGCAGTTCGACAACGAACACCGGGGAGCTGTTTTTT.

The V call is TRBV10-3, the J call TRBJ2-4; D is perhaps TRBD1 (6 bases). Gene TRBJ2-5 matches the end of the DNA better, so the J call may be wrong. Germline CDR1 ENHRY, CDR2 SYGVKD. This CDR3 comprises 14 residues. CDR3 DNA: TGTGCCATCAGTGAGTCCAACGACAGGGAGACCCAGTACTTC. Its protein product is CAISESNDRETQYF.

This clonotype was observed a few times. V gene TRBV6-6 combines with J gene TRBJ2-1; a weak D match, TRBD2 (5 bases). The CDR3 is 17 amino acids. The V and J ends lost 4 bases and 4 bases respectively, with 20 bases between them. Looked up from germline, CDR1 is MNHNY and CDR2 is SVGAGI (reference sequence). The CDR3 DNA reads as TGTGCCAGCAGTTTACCCCCTCGGGATAGCAGGTACAATGAGCAGTTCTTC. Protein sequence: CASSLPPRDSRYNEQFF.

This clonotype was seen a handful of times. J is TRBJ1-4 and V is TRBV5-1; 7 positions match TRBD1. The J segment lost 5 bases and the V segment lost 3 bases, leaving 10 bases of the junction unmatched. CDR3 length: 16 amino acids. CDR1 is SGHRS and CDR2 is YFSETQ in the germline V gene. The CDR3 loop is CASSSHTGTENEKLFF. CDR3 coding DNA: TGCGCCAGCAGCTCCCACACCGGGACAGAGAATGAAAAACTGTTTTTT.

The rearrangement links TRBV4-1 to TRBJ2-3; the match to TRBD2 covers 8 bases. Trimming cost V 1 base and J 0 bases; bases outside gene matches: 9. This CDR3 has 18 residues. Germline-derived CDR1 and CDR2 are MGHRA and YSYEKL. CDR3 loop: CASSQVAGPYHSTDTQYF. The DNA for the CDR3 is TGCGCCAGCAGCCAAGTAGCGGGGCCATACCATAGCACAGATACGCAGTATTTT.

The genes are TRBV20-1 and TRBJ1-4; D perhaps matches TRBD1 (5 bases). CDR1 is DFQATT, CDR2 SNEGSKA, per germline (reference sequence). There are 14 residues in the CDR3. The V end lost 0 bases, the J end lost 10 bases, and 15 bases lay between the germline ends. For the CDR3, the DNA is TGCAGTGCTAGAGAGGAGCAGGGACGGGGAAAACTGTTTTTT. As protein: CSAREEQGRGKLFF.

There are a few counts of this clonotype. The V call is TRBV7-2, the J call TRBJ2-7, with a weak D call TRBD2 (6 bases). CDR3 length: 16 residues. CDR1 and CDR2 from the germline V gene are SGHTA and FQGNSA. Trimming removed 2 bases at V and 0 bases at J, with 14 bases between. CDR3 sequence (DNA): TGTGCCAGCAGCTTACATGCTCAAGCGGGCTCCTACGAGCAGTACTTC. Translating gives CASSLHAQAGSYEQYF.

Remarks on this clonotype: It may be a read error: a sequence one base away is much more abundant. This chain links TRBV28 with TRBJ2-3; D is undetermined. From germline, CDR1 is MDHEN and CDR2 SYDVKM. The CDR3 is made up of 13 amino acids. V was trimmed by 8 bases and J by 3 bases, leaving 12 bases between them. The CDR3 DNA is TGTGCCAGCGGATCCGCCCGGACAGATACGCAGTATTTT. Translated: CASGSARTDTQYF.

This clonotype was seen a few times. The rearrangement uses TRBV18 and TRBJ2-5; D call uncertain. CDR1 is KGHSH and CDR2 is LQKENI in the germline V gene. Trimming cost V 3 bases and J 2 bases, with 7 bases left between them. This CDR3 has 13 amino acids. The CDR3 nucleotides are TGTGCCAGCTCACCGACCCTACAAGAGACCCAGTACTTC. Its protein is CASSPTLQETQYF.

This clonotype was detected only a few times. CDR3 DNA sequence: TGTGCCACCGGCACCGAGGGAGCCCCCTCCTACAATGAGCAGTTCTTC. This sequence encodes CATGTEGAPSYNEQFF. J is TRBJ2-1 and V is TRBV24-1; D may be TRBD2 (5 bases). The CDR3 is 16 amino acids. Per the germline V gene, CDR1 is KGHDR and CDR2 is SFDVKD. V was cut by 9 bases and J by 0 bases, with 17 bases left in between.

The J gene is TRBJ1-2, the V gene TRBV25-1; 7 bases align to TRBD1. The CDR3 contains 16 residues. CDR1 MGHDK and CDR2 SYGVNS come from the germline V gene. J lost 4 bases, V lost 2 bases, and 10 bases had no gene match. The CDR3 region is CASSEPRTGASYGYTF. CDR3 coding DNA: TGTGCCAGCAGTGAACCGAGGACAGGAGCGTCCTATGGCTACACCTTC.

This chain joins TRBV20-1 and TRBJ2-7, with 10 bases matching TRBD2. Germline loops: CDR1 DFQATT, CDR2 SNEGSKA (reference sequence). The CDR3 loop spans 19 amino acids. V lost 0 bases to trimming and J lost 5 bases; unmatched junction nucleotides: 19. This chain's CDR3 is CSARDFVTPGSGTSDEQYF. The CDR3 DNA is TGCAGTGCTAGAGATTTCGTCACCCCGGGGTCCGGGACTAGCGACGAGCAGTACTTC.

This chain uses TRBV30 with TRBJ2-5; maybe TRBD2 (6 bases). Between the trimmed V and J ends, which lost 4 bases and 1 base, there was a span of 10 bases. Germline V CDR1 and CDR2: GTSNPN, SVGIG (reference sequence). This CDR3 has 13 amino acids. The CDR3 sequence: CAWNPSVQETQYF. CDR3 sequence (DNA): TGTGCCTGGAACCCTAGCGTCCAAGAGACCCAGTACTTC.